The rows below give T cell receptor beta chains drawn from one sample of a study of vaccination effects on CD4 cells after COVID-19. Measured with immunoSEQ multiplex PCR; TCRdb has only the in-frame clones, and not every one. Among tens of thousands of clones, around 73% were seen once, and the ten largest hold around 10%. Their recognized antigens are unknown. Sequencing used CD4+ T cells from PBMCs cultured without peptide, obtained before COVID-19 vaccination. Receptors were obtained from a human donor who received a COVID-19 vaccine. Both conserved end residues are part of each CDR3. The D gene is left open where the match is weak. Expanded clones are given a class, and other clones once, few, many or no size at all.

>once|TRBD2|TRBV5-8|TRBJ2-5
TGTGCCAGCAGCTTGGGGCTAGCGGCAAACCAAGAGACCCAGTACTTC
CASSLGLAANQETQYF
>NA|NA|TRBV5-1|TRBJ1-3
TGCGCCAGCAGCTTGGACGGGTTGGGGGGCGACTCTGGAAACACCATATATTTT
CASSLDGLGGDSGNTIYF
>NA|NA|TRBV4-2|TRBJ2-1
TGTGCCAGCAGCCAGGGGACGGCTCCGGGTGAGCAGTTCTTC
CASSQGTAPGEQFF
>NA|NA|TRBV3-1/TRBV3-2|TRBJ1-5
TGTGCCAGCAGCCAGGCGTGGGGGTCGGGTCAGCCCCAGCATTTT
CASSQAWGSGQPQHF
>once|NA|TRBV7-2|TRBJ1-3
TGTGCCAGCAGACCCCGAGGACAGTCCTCTGGAAACACCATATATTTT
CASRPRGQSSGNTIYF
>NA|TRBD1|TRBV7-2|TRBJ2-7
TGTGCCAGCAGTCCGGGACAGGGGGAGAGGGACGAGCAGTACTTC
CASSPGQGERDEQYF
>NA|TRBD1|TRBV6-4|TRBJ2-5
TGTGCCAGCAGTTTGGGACAGGGGAGAGAAGAGACCCAGTACTTC
CASSLGQGREETQYF
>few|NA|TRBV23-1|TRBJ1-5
TGCGCCAGCAGTCCCCCAGGGCCAGGGCTATTCCAGCCCCAGCATTTT
CASSPPGPGLFQPQHF
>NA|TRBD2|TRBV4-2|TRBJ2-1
TGTGCCAGCAGCCAAGAGCCTAGCGGTACCTACAATGAGCAGTTCTTC
CASSQEPSGTYNEQFF
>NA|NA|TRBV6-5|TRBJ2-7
TGTGCCAGCAGTTACGGCAGGGCCTACGAGCAGTACTTC
CASSYGRAYEQYF
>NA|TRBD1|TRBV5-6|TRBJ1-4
TGTGCCAGCAGCCCCCCGGGACAGGATCCGCTCGGGGAAAAACTGTTTTTT
CASSPPGQDPLGEKLFF
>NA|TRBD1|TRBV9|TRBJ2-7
TGTGCCAGCAGCGTAGATGGGGACAGCTCCTACGAGCAGTACTTC
CASSVDGDSSYEQYF
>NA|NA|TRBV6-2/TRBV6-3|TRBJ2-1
TGTGCCAGCAGTTACAGCAGGGGCCAATACAATGAGCAGTTCTTC
CASSYSRGQYNEQFF
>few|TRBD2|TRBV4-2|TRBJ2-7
TGTGCCAGCAGCCAAGCTAGCGGGGCCTCCTACGAGCAGTACTTC
CASSQASGASYEQYF
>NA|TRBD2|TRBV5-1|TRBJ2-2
TGCGCCAGCAGCACCCGGACTAGTCTTTTGGGACTGGAGGTCGGGGAGCTGTTTTTT
CASSTRTSLLGLEVGELFF
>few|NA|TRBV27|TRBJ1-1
TGTGCCAGCAGTTTGATGGGGAGGAACACTGAAGCTTTCTTT
CASSLMGRNTEAFF
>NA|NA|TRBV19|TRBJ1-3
TGTGCCATCGACGGTGGAAACACCATATATTTT
CAIDGGNTIYF
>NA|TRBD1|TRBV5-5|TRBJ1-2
TGTGCCAGCAGCTGGAAGACAGGGGGCAACTATGGCTACACCTTC
CASSWKTGGNYGYTF
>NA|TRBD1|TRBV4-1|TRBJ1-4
TGCGCCAGCAGCCTCTCCGGGACAGGGGGCGCGGGTGAAAAACTGTTTTTT
CASSLSGTGGAGEKLFF
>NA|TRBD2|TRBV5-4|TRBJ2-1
TGTGCCAGCAGCTTAGCGGGAGGGGGGAAGTCCTACAATGAGCAGTTCTTC
CASSLAGGGKSYNEQFF
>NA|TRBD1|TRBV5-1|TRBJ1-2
TGCGCCAGCAGGCAACAGGGGCACCGAGATGGCTACACCTTC
CASRQQGHRDGYTF
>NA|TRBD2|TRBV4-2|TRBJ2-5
TGTGCCAGCAGCCTTTCCCAAGCGGGAGCGGAGACCCAGTACTTC
CASSLSQAGAETQYF